This T cell receptor beta chain was sequenced during a study of T cell changes during pregnancy in multiple sclerosis. There are 16 residues in the CDR3. Germline V lookup: CDR1 SGDLS, CDR2 YYNGEE. V lost 3 bases to trimming and J lost 7 bases; unmatched junction nucleotides: 9. The assay was immunoSEQ multiplex PCR, and TCRdb's table has in-frame clones only and misses some. The sample records 35,000 to 45,000 clones, 85% to 95% being singletons. Material: CD8+ T cells from peripheral blood mononuclear cells, obtained in the third trimester of pregnancy. The clonotype was recovered from a female donor with multiple sclerosis, enrolled in a pregnancy study. This chain joins TRBV9 and TRBJ2-2, with 10 bases aligning to TRBD1. The CDR3 loop reads CASSAPGTGEGGELFF. CDR3 in DNA: TGTGCCAGCAGCGCACCCGGGACAGGGGAGGGCGGGGAGCTGTTTTTT.